This TCR beta chain emerged from a study of beta chain features in type 1 diabetes. Study outcomes and limitations: TCRB CDR3s from Type 1 diabetes patients were moderately but significantly shorter in all four CD4+ subsets.

In its sample, this clone was seen a few times. As yet, its antigen is unknown. Germline loops: CDR1 KGHSH, CDR2 LQKENI. CDR3 length: 15 residues. V was cut by 2 bases and J by 2 bases, with 13 bases left in between. cDNA synthesis used the whole RNA isolate, giving expressed TCRB sequences. TCRdb keeps only in-frame clones here, not all; method: immunoSEQ multiplex PCR. The sample carries 300,000 to 450,000 clones, over 9.5% recorded once. Via the markers CD45RO/CCR7/CD25/CD127/CD95/CD27, stem cell-like memory, regulatory, central memory and naive CD4+ cells were sorted. Sequenced sample: naive CD4+ T cells from blood. The clonotype was recovered from a woman in her late teens or twenties with type 1 diabetes. The rearrangement joins TRBV18 to TRBJ2-7; D is perhaps TRBD2 (5 bases). The CDR3 DNA is TGTGCCAGCTCACCATTTAGCGACACTCCCTACGAGCAGTACTTC. Amino acids: CASSPFSDTPYEQYF.